The 9 T cell receptor beta chains given below trace back to one sample, sequenced in a study of T cell changes during pregnancy in multiple sclerosis. Generated by immunoSEQ multiplex PCR, the TCRdb table keeps only in-frame clones and is missing some. The profile shows around 16,000 clones, roughly 83% of them singletons. The sequences come from CD8+ T cells from peripheral blood mononuclear cells, collected after pregnancy. These receptor sequences come from a female donor in good health, enrolled as a control in a pregnancy study.

The J gene is TRBJ1-1, the V gene TRBV7-9; unclear D gene. The germline V gene has CDR1 SEHNR and CDR2 FQNEAQ (reference sequence). Trimming left V 2 bases short and J 1 base short, with 11 bases between. CDR3 length equals 15 residues. The CDR3 DNA reads TGTGCCAGCAGCTTACACGGAGCGGCGAACACTGAAGCTTTCTTT. Encoded protein: CASSLHGAANTEAFF. Full variable domain (outside the CDR3, taken from reference TRBV7-9 and TRBJ1-1): DTGVSQNPRHKITKRGQNVTFRCDPISEHNRLYWYRQTLGQGPEFLTYFQNEAQLEKSRLLSDRFSAERPKGSFSTLEIQRTEQGDSAMYLCASSLHGAANTEAFFGQGTRLTVV.

The chain links TRBV7-9 to TRBJ1-2; unclear D gene. The CDR3 runs 16 residues. The germline V gene has CDR1 SEHNR and CDR2 FQNEAQ (reference sequence). The ends were cut back, 1 base at V and 3 bases at J, with 15 bases in the middle. The CDR3 DNA is TGTGCCAGCAGCTTAGGGGCAGTTTCCCAGGACTATGGCTACACCTTC. Translation: CASSLGAVSQDYGYTF.

The J gene is TRBJ2-2, the V gene TRBV9; 8 bases agree with TRBD2. Germline V gene data show CDR1 as SGDLS and CDR2 as YYNGEE. The CDR3 spans 16 residues. Losses at the gene ends were 3 bases for V and 0 bases for J; bases not matched to a gene: 4. The CDR3 DNA sequence: TGTGCCAGCAGCGCGGTAGCGGGAACGAACACCGGGGAGCTGTTTTTT. The encoded protein is CASSAVAGTNTGELFF.

CDR3 bases: TGTGCCGTCACTAGCGGGACCTACAATGAGCAGTTCTTC. This gives the protein CAVTSGTYNEQFF. The rearrangement uses TRBV6-5 and TRBJ2-1, with 10 bases aligning to TRBD2. CDR3 size: 13 residues. With V trimmed by 11 bases and J by 2 bases, 3 bases remained unmatched. Germline CDR1 reads MNHEY; CDR2 reads SVGAGI.

This clone was counted between two and nine times. Written as DNA, the CDR3 is TGCGCCAGCATCGGGAATGGGTTTCTTTACCCGGCCACTGAAGCTTTCTTT. Protein product: CASIGNGFLYPATEAFF. This chain joins TRBV23-1 and TRBJ1-1; no definite D call. TRBV23-1 is filed as an ORF, its function uncertain. Trimming stripped 7 bases from V and 4 bases from J, with 25 bases between. CDR3 size: 17 residues.

The CDR3 DNA reads as TGTGCCATCAGTGTACTAGAAAGGGTGAGGCAGTTCTTC. This sequence encodes CAISVLERVRQFF. The V and J genes are TRBV10-3 and TRBJ2-1, with a tentative D call TRBD2 (5 bases). V lost 4 bases, J lost 12 bases, and 16 bases lay in between. Germline values: CDR1 ENHRY, CDR2 SYGVKD. This CDR3 comprises 13 residues.

This clone is a singleton in its sample. This chain joins TRBV6-1 and TRBJ1-5; no reliable D call. The V end lost 10 bases, the J end lost 4 bases, and 14 bases lay between the germline ends. The CDR3 contains 13 residues. Per germline, CDR1 MNHNS and CDR2 SASEGT. The CDR3 spells CAIQLTENQPQHF. In nucleotides, the CDR3 is TGTGCCATCCAACTTACAGAGAATCAGCCCCAGCATTTT.

The chain links TRBV7-8 to TRBJ1-6, with D unclear. This CDR3 comprises 16 residues. The germline gives CDR1 SGHVS, CDR2 FQNEAQ. Trimming stripped 5 bases from V and 4 bases from J, with 15 bases between. Written as DNA, the CDR3 is TGTGCCAGCAGCCGTAGCGGTTCGCAGTATAATTCACCCCTCCACTTT. Encoded protein: CASSRSGSQYNSPLHF.

The chain uses TRBV4-1 and TRBJ1-6; 8 positions match TRBD1. From germline, CDR1 is MGHRA and CDR2 YSYEKL. V trimming: 3 bases; J trimming: 9 bases; junction bases outside the gene matches: 4. The CDR3 is 14 amino acids. The DNA for the CDR3 is TGCGCCAGCAGCCATCAGGGGGCTGGTTCACCCCTCCACTTT. Its protein product is CASSHQGAGSPLHF.